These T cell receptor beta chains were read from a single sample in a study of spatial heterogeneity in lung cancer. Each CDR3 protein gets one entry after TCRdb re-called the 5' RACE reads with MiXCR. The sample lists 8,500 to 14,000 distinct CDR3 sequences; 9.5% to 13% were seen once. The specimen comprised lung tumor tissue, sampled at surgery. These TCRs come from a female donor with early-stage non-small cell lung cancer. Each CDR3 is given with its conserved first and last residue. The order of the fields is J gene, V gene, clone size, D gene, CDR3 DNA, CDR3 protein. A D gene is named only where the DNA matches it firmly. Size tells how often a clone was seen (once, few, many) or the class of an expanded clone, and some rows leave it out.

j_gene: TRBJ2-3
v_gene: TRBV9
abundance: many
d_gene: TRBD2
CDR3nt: TGTGCCAGCAGCGTCGGACTAGCGGGATACACAGATACGCAGTATTTT
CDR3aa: CASSVGLAGYTDTQYF

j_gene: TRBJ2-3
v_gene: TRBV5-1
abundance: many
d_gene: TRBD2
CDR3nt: TGCGCCAGCAGCCTCCTAGCGGGAGTGGAAGATACGCAGTATTTT
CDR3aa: CASSLLAGVEDTQYF

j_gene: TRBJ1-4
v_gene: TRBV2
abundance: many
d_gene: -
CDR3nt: TGTGCCAGCAGTGAAGCGTTTGGATTGGGGGGCGAGGTTGAAAAACTGTTTTTT
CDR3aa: CASSEAFGLGGEVEKLFF

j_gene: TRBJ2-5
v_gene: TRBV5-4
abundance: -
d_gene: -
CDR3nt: TGTGCCAGCAGCCCCGGAGGAGAGGAGACCCAGTACTTC
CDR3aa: CASSPGGEETQYF

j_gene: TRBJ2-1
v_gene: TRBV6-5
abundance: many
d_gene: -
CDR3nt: TGTGCCAGCAGTTACGGGACACTGGGGACGGTCGACTACAATGAGCAGTTCTTC
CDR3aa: CASSYGTLGTVDYNEQFF

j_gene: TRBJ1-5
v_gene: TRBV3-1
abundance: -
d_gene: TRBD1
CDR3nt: TGTGCCAGCAGCCAAGGGACAGGGGTCTTGGTTCAGCCCCAACATTTT
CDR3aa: CASSQGTGVLVQPQHF

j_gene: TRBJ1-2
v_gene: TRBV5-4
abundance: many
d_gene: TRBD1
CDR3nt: TGTGCCAGCTCGAGAGGCGGGACAGCTAGACTTTCTTATGGCTACACCTTC
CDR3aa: CASSRGGTARLSYGYTF

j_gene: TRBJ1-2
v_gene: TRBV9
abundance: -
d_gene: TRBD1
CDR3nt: TGTGCCAGCAGCCTAGAGGGGACAGTATATGGCTACACCTTC
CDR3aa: CASSLEGTVYGYTF

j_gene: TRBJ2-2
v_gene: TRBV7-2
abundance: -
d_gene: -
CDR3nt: TGTGCCAGCAGCACCACGGTCGGGGAGCTGTTTTTT
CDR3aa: CASSTTVGELFF

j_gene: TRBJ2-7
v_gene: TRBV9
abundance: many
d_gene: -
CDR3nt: TGTGCCAGCAGCGTAGAAGGCCTCGGCGAGCAGTACTTC
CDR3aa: CASSVEGLGEQYF

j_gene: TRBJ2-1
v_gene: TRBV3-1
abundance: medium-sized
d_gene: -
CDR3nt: TGTGCCAGCAGCCACAAGGTAGCGGCCTTCCCTAATGAGCAGTTCTTC
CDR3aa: CASSHKVAAFPNEQFF

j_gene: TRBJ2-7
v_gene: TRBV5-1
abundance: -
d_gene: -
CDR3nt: TGCGCCAGCAGCTTGGGGCAGTTCTCCTACGAGCAGTACTTC
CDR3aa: CASSLGQFSYEQYF

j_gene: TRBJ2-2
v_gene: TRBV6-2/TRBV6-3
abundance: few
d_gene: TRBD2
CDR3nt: TGTGCCAGCAGTGGACGACTAGCGGAGACCGGGGAGCTGTTTTTT
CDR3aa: CASSGRLAETGELFF

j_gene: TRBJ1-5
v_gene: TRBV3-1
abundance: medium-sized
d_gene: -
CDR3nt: TGTGCCAGCAGCCAATCTGCCGGGATTCCCTATAGCAATCAGCCCCAGCATTTT
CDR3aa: CASSQSAGIPYSNQPQHF

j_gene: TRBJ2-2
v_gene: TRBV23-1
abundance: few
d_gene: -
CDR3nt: TGCGCCAGAAATACCTTCATAATAAGTAACACCGGGGAGCTGTTTTTT
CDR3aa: CARNTFIISNTGELFF

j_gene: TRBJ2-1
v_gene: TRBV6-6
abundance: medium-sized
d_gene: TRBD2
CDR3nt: TGTGCCAGCGAAGGAGCGGGAGCTAGTAATGAGCAGTTCTTC
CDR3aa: CASEGAGASNEQFF

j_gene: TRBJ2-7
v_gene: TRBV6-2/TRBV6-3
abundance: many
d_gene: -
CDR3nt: TGTGCCATCCGAGGAGGAATCGAGCAGTACTTC
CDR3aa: CAIRGGIEQYF

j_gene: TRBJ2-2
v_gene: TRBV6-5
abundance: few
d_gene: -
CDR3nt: TGTGCCAGCAGTTACTCGCCCACCGGGGAGCTGTTTTTT
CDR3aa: CASSYSPTGELFF

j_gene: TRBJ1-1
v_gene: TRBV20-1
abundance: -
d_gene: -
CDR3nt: TGCAGTGCTAAGACCGGGTCGAACACTGAAGCTTTCTTT
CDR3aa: CSAKTGSNTEAFF

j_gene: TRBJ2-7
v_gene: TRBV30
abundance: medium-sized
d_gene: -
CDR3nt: TGTGCCTGGAGTGTACCCCCCAGCTCCTACGAGCAGTACTTC
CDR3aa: CAWSVPPSSYEQYF

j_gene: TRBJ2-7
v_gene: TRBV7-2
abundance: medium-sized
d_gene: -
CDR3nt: TGTGCCAGCAGCTTAATTGCGGGAACCTACGAGCAGTACTTC
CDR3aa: CASSLIAGTYEQYF

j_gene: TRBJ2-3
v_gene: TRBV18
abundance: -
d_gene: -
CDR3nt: TGTGCCAGCTCACCACGAGACAGATTCGGGCCGTATTTT
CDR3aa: CASSPRDRFGPYF

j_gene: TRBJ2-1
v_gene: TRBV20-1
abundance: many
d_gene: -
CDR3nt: TGCAGTGCTAGGTCCTCCCAGACGAGTGAGCAGTTCTTC
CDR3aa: CSARSSQTSEQFF

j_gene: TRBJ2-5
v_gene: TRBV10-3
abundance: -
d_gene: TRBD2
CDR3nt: TGTGCCATCAGTGAGTCGAAGATCCTAGCGGGGACGGAGACCCAGTACTTC
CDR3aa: CAISESKILAGTETQYF

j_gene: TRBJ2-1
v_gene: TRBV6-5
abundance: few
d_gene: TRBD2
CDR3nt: TGTGCCAGCAGTTACACGCGGACTAGCGGTTCCTACAATGAGCAGTTCTTC
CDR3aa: CASSYTRTSGSYNEQFF

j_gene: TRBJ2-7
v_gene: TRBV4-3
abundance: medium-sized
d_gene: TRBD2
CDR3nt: TGCGCCAGCAGCCGTGGGACTAGCGGTAACTACGAGCAGTACTTC
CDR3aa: CASSRGTSGNYEQYF

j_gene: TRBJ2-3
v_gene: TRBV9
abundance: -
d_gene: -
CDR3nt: TGTGCCAGCAGCGTAGTTTGGCACACAGATACGCAGTATTTT
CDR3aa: CASSVVWHTDTQYF

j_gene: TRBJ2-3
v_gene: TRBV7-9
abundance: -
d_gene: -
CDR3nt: TGTGCCAGCAGCTTAGAGGTCCCCTTGGCAGATACGCAGTATTTT
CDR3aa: CASSLEVPLADTQYF

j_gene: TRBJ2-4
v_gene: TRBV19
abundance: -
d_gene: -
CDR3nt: TGTGCCAGTAGTATATTTGGGATAGGAGAGAACATTCAGTACTTC
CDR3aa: CASSIFGIGENIQYF